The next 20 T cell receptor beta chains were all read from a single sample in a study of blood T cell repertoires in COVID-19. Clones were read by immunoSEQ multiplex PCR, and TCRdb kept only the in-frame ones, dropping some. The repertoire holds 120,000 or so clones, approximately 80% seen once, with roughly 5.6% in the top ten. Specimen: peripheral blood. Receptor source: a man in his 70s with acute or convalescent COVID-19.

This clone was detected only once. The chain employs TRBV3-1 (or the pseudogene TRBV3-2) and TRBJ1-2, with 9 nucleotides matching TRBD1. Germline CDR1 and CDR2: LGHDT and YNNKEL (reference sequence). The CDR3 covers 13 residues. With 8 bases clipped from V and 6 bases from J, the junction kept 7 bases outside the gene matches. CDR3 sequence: CASSPGDRDGYTF. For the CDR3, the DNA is TGTGCCAGCTCCCCAGGGGACAGGGATGGCTACACCTTC.

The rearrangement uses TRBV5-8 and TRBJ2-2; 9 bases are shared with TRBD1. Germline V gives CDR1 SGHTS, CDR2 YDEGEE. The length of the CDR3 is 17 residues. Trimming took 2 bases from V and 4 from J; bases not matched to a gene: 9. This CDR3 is CASSLTAWTGVTGELFF. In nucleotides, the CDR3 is TGTGCCAGCAGCTTAACCGCGTGGACAGGGGTCACCGGGGAGCTGTTTTTT.

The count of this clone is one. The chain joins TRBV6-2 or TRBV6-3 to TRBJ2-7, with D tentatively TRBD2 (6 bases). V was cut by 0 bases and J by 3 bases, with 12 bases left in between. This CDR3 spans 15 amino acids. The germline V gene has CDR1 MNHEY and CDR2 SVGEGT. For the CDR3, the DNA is TGTGCCAGCAGTTACTCGAGCGGGCAGAGCTACGAGCAGTACTTC. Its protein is CASSYSSGQSYEQYF.

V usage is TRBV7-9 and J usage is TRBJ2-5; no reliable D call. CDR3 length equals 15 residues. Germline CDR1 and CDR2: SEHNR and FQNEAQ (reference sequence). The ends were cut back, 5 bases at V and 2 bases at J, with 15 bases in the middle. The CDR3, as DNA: TGTGCCAGCAGCCCCACCTGGCACCAACAAGAGACCCAGTACTTC. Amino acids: CASSPTWHQQETQYF.

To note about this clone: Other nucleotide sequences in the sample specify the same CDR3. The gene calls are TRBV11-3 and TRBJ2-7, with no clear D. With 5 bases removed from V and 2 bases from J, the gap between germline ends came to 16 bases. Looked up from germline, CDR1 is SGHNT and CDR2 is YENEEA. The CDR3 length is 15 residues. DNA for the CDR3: TGTGCCAGCAGCCTAGGGTCGGTACCCGCCTACGAGCAGTACTTC. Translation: CASSLGSVPAYEQYF. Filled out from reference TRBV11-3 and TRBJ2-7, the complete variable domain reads EAGVVQSPRYKIIEKKQPVAFWCNPISGHNTLYWYLQNLGQGPELLIRYENEEAVDDSQLPKDRFSAERLKGVDSTLKIQPAELGDSAVYLCASSLGSVPAYEQYFGPGTRLTVT.

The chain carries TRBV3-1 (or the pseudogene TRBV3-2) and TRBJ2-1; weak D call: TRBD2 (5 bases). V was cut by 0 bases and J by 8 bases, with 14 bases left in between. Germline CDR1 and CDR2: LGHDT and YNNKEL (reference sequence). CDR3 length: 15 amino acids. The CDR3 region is CASSQESQRVHEQFF. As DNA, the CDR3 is TGTGCCAGCAGCCAAGAGAGCCAGAGGGTCCATGAGCAGTTCTTC.

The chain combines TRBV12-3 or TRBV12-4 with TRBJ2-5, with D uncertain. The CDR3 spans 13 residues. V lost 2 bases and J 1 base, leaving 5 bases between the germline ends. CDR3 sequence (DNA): TGTGCCAGCAGTTTACTGCGCCAAGAGACCCAGTACTTC. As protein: CASSLLRQETQYF.

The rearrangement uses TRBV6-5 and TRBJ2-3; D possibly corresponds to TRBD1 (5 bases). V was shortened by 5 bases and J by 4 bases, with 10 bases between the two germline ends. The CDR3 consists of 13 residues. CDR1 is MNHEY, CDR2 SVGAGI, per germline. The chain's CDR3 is CASSTDRADTQYF. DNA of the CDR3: TGTGCCAGCAGTACCGACAGAGCAGATACGCAGTATTTT.

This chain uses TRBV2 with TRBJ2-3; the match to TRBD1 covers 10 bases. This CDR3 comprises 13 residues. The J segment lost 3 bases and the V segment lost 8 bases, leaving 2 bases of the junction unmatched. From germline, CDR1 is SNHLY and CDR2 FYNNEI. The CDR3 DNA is TGTGCCAGCTTGGGACAGGGGACAGATACGCAGTATTTT. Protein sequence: CASLGQGTDTQYF. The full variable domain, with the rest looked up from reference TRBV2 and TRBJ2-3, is EPEVTQTPSHQVTQMGQEVILRCVPISNHLYFYWYRQILGQKVEFLVSFYNNEISEKSEIFDDQFSVERPDGSNFTLKIRSTKLEDSAMYFCASLGQGTDTQYFGPGTRLTVL.

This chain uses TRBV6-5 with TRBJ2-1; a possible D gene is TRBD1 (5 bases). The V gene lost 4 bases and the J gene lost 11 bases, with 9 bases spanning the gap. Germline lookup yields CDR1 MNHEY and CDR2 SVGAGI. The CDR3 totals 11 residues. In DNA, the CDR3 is TGTGCCAGCAGTTCGACAGAGAAGCAGTTCTTC. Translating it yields CASSSTEKQFF.

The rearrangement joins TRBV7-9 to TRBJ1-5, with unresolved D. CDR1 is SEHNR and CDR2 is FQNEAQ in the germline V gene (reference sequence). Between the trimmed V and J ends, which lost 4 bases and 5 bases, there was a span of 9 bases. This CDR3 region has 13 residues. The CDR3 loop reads CASSSLADQPQHF. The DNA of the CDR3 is TGTGCCAGCAGCTCCTTAGCCGATCAGCCCCAGCATTTT.

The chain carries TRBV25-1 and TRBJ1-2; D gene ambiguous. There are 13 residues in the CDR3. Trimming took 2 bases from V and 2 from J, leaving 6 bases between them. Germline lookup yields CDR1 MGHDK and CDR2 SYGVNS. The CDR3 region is CASSENSNYGYTF. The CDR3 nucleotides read TGTGCCAGCAGTGAAAACAGCAACTATGGCTACACCTTC.

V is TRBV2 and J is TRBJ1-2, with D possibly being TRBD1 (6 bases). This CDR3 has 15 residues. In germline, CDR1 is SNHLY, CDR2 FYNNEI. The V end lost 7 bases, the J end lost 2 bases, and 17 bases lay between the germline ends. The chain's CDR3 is CASTPQGNLNYGYTF. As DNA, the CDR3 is TGTGCCAGCACTCCACAGGGTAACCTCAACTATGGCTACACCTTC.

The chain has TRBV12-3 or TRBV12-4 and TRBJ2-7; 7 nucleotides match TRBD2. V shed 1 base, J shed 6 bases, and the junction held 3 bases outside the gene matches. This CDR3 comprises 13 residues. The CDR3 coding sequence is TGTGCCAGCAGTTTAGGGAGGGAGGGCGAGCAGTACTTC. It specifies CASSLGREGEQYF.

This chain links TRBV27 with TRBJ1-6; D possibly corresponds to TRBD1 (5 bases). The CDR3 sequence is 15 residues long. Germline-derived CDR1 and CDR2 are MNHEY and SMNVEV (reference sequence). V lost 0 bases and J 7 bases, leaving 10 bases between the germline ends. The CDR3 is CASSLSGKGNSPLHF. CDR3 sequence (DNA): TGTGCCAGCAGTTTATCAGGGAAGGGGAATTCACCCCTCCACTTT.

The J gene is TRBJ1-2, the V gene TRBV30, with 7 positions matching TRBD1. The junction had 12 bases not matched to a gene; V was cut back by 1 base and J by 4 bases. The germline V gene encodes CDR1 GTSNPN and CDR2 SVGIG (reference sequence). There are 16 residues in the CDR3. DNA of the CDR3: TGTGCCTGGAGTGAGGACAGGATCGAACTCAGCTATGGCTACACCTTC. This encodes CAWSEDRIELSYGYTF.

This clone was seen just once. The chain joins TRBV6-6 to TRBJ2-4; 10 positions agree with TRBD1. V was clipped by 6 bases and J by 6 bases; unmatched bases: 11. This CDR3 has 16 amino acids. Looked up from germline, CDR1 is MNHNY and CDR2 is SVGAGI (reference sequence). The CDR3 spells CASRNRQGALGNIQYF. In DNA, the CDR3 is TGTGCCAGCAGAAATCGACAGGGGGCGCTCGGAAACATTCAGTACTTC.

CDR3 in DNA: TGTGCCAGCAGCTTGGCGAGGACTGGGGCCAACGTCCTGACTTTC. Translation gives CASSLARTGANVLTF. The genes are TRBV5-4 and TRBJ2-6; D gene unclear. This CDR3 has 15 residues. V lost 0 bases to trimming and J lost 2 bases, with 6 bases between them. The germline V gene encodes CDR1 SGHNT and CDR2 YYREEE (reference sequence).

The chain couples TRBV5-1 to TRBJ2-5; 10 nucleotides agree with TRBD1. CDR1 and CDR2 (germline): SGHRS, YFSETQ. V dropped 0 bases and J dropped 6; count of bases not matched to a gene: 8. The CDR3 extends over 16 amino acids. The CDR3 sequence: CASSLAPGQGMKTQYF. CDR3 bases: TGCGCCAGCAGCTTGGCCCCGGGACAGGGGATGAAGACCCAGTACTTC.

The CDR3 bases are TGCGCCAGCAGCGTGACAGGGGACAACTACAATGAGCAGTTCTTC. Encoded protein: CASSVTGDNYNEQFF. The chain is built from TRBV5-1 and TRBJ2-1; TRBD1 agrees at 8 bases. The CDR3 totals 15 residues. Germline V gene data show CDR1 as SGHRS and CDR2 as YFSETQ. With V trimmed by 4 bases and J by 3 bases, 6 bases remained unmatched.